This T cell receptor (beta chain) appears in the sequencing data of a study of blood T cell repertoires in COVID-19 (dated by TCRdb to the early 2020s). With respect to the entire study: Collaborator samples came from the United States, Italy and Spain and covered acute and convalescent phases of COVID-19. The prospective study material was composed of cDNA or gDNA derived from T cells, B-cell-depleted T cells, or PBMCs. The dataset comprised deeply sampled blood TCRbeta repertoires from subjects exposed to, actively infected with, or recovered from COVID-19. The repertoires were made available in a free public database intended to serve as a resource for research on the immune response to SARS-CoV-2. The samples were drawn from two sources: the first 160 participants of the ongoing ImmuneRACE study, and 950 to 1,500 subjects contributed by 6 global collaborators. Sample metadata almost always included a de-identified subject ID, COVID-19 status, age in years and sex. Where available, HLA class I and class II types were obtained from metadata supplied by the sample provider rather than from assay-based typing.

V and J lose 0 bases and 14 bases, and a span of 15 bases separates them. The CDR3 sequence holds 14 residues, the cysteine and phenylalanine included. Just the 42-base CDR3 DNA is kept, in frame starting at base 1. CDR1 and CDR2 were assigned from the germline V gene as SGHRS and YFSETQ. The full study reports these points: Clinical and demographic metadata were provided uncurated, with the amount varying by source and participant.

Collaborating institutions collected whole blood in K2EDTA tubes following their own protocols. For TCRbeta analysis, collaborators shipped samples as frozen whole blood, isolated PBMCs, or DNA extracted from either of those sample types. TCRbeta CDR3 regions were amplified from genomic DNA by means of the immunoSEQ Assay, a bias-controlled multiplex PCR. Concerning the study's data processing: Within the assay, amplification of reference gene primers was used to estimate how many nucleated cells each sample contained. Sequence reads were collapsed and filtered to measure the absolute abundance of every unique TCRbeta CDR3 rearrangement. For each sample, productive Simpson clonality was calculated as the square root of Simpson's diversity index over productive rearrangements. TCRdb obtained this table from immuneACCESS and retained in-frame rearrangements with V and J assigned. These tables miss some clones; where compared with another copy, unresolved V genes account for less than half of the shortfall, and the remainder is unexplained. The DNA gave D and trimming, while V, J and clone size come from that table. This sample holds about 130,000 clones; over 60% were observed only once. Jointly, the top ten make up 1.9% of the sample.

The sample holds a few counts of this clone. No cognate antigen has been identified for it. No base quality information exists; no much larger clone differs at one position. Sequenced material: peripheral blood. Recombination joined TRBV5-1 with TRBJ1-6; TRBD1 is perhaps the D gene, given 5 matching bases. The receptor's source is an older woman with acute or convalescent COVID-19. Read as DNA, the sequence is TGCGCCAGCAGCTTGGGGGACTTGCCCTTAGCCCTCCACTTT. Translated, it reads CASSLGDLPLALHF.